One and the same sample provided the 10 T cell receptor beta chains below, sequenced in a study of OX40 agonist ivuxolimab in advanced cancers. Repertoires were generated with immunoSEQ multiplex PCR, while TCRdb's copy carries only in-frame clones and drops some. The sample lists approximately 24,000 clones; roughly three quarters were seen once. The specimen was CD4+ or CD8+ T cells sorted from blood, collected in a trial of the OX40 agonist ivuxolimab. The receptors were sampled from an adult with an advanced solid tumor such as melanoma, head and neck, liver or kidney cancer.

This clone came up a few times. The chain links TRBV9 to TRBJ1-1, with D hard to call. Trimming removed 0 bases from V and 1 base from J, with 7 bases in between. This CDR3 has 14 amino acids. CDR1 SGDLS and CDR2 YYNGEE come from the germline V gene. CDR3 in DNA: TGTGCCAGCAGCGTAGGCTCGTCGAACACTGAAGCTTTCTTT. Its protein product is CASSVGSSNTEAFF.

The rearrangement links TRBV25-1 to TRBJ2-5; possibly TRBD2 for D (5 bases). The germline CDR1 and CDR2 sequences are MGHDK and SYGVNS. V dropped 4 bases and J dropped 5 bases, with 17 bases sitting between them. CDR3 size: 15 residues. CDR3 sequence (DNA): TGTGCCAGCAGTGTAGTAATGAGCAGAGGGGAGACCCAGTACTTC. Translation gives CASSVVMSRGETQYF.

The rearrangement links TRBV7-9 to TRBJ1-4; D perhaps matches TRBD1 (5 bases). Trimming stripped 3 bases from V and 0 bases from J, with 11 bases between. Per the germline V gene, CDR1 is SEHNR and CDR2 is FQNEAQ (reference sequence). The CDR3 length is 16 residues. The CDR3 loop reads CASSLMDTATNEKLFF. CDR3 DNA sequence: TGTGCCAGCAGCTTGATGGACACGGCAACTAATGAAAAACTGTTTTTT.

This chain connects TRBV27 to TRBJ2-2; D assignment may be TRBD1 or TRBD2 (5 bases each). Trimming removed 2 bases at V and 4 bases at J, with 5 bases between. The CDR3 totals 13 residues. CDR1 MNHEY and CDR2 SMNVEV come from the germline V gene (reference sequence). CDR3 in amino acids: CASSLGGTGELFF. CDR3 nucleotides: TGTGCCAGCAGTTTAGGGGGCACCGGGGAGCTGTTTTTT.

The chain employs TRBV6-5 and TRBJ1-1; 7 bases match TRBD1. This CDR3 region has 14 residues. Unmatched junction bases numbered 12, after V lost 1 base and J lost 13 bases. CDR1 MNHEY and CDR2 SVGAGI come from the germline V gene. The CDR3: CASSYYQGGDKVFF. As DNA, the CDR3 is TGTGCCAGCAGTTACTACCAGGGGGGTGATAAAGTTTTCTTT.

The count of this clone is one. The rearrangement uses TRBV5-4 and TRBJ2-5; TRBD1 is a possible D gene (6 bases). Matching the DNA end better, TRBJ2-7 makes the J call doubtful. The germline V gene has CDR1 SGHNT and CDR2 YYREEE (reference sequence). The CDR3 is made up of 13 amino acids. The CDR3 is CASSQVGADEQYF. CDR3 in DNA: TGTGCCAGCAGCCAAGTGGGGGCCGACGAGCAGTACTTC.

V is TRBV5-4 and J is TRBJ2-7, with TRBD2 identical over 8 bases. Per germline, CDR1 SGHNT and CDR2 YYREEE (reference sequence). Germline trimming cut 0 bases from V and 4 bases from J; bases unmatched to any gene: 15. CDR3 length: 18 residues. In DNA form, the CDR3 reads TGTGCCAGCAGCTTGGGACGCCTCGGGCGGGAGGTCTTGTACGAGCAGTACTTC. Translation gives CASSLGRLGREVLYEQYF.

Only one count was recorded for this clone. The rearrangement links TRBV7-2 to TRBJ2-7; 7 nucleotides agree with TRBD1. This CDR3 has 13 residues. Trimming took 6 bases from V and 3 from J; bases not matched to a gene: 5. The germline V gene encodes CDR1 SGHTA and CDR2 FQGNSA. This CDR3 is CASSWGQSYEQYF. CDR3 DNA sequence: TGTGCCAGCAGTTGGGGACAGAGCTACGAGCAGTACTTC.

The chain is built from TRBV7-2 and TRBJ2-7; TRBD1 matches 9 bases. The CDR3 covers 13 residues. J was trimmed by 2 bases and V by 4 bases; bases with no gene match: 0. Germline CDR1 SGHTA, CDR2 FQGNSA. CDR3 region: CASSWDRAYEQYF. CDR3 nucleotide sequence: TGTGCCAGCAGCTGGGACAGGGCCTACGAGCAGTACTTC.

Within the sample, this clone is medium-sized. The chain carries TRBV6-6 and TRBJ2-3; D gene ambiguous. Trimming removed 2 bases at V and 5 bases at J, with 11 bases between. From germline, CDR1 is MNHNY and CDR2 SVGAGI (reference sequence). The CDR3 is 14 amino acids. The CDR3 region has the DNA TGTGCCAGCAGTTACACAAACGGAAGAGATACGCAGTATTTT. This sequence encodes CASSYTNGRDTQYF.